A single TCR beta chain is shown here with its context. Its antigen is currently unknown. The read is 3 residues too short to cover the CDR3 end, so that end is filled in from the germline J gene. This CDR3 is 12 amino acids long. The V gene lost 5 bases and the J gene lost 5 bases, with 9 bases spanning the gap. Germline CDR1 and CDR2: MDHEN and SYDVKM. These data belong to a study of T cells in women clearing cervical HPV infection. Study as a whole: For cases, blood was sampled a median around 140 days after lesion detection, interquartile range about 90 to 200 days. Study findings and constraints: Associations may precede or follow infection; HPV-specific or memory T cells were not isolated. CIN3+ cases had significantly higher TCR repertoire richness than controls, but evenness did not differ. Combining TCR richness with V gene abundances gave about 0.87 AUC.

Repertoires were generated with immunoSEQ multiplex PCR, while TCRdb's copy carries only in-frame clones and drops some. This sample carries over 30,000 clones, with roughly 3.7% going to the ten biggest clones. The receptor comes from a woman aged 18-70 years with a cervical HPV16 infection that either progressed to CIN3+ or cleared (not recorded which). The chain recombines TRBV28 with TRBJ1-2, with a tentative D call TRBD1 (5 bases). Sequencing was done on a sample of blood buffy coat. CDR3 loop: CASSERTYGYTF. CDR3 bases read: TGTGCCAGCAGTGAACGGACATATGGC.